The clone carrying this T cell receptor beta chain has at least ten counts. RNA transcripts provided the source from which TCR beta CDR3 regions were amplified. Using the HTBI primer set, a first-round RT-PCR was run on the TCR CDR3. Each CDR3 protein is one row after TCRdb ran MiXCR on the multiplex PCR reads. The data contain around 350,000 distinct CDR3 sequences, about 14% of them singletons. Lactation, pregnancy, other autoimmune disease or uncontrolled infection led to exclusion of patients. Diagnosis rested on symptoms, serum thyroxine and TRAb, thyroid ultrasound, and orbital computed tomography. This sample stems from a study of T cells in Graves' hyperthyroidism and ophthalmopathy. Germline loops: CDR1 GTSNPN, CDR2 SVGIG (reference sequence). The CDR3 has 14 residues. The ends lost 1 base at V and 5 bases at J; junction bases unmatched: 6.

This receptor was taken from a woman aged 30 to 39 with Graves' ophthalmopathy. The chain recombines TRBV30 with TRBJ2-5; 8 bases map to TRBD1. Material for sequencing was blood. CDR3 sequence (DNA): TGTGCCTGGAGTGAAGGGACAGGAGGGGAGACCCAGTACTTC. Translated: CAWSEGTGGETQYF. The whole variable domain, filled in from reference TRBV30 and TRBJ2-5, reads SQTIHQWPATLVQPVGSPLSLECTVEGTSNPNLYWYRQAAGRGLQLLFYSVGIGQISSEVPQNLSASRPQDRQFILSSKKLLLSDSGFYLCAWSEGTGGETQYFGPGTRLLVL.